Each of the 20 T cell receptor beta chains below was sequenced from the same sample in a study of OX40 agonist ivuxolimab in advanced cancers. Produced via immunoSEQ multiplex PCR; TCRdb's table is partial and in-frame only. The sample lists about 13,000 clones, approximately 72% occurring once. The material sequenced was CD4+ or CD8+ T cells sorted from blood, taken in a trial of the OX40 agonist ivuxolimab. The receptors were sampled from an adult with an advanced solid tumor such as melanoma, head and neck, liver or kidney cancer.

The rearrangement links TRBV6-6 to TRBJ2-7; a weak D match, TRBD2 (6 bases). CDR1 MNHNY and CDR2 SVGAGI come from the germline V gene (reference sequence). V lost 7 bases to trimming and J lost 6 bases, with 19 bases between them. The CDR3 sequence is 14 residues long. In DNA, the CDR3 is TGTGCCAGCACGGGGGACGGGCCCTTTGGCGAGCAGTACTTC. Protein sequence: CASTGDGPFGEQYF.

This clone has a handful of counts. This chain uses TRBV11-2 with TRBJ2-1; 8 bases are shared with TRBD2. This CDR3 region has 15 residues. J was trimmed by 6 bases and V by 2 bases; bases with no gene match: 6. Germline CDR1 SGHAT, CDR2 FQNNGV. DNA for the CDR3: TGTGCCAGCAGCTTACTGTCCGGGGGGGGCAATGAGCAGTTCTTC. Protein: CASSLLSGGGNEQFF.

This chain joins TRBV9 and TRBJ2-3; D may be TRBD2 (6 bases). The V gene's germline CDR1 is SGDLS and CDR2 YYNGEE. V shed 4 bases and J shed 2 bases, with 20 bases lying between them. The CDR3 runs 17 residues. The CDR3 here is CASSPISVLAYTDTQYF. CDR3 sequence (DNA): TGTGCCAGCAGCCCCATTTCCGTGCTAGCGTACACAGATACGCAGTATTTT.

The chain is built from TRBV6-1 and TRBJ1-5, with D unclear. The CDR3 runs 16 residues. Germline lookup yields CDR1 MNHNS and CDR2 SASEGT. The V gene lost 3 bases and the J gene lost 1 base, with 13 bases spanning the gap. The DNA for the CDR3 is TGTGCCAGCAGTGATGTCTTTGGCAGCAGCAATCAGCCCCAGCATTTT. This sequence encodes CASSDVFGSSNQPQHF.

This chain joins TRBV7-6 and TRBJ2-3; 8 bases map to TRBD1. CDR1 SGHVS and CDR2 FNYEAQ come from the germline V gene. V gave up 3 bases and J gave up 4 bases; unmatched junction bases: 6. CDR3 size: 15 residues. CDR3 residues: CASSFPGGESDTQYF. The CDR3 coding sequence is TGTGCCAGCAGCTTCCCAGGGGGCGAGTCAGATACGCAGTATTTT.

This clone was picked up many times. The CDR3 region is CASSLTGGGWEQYF. The DNA of the CDR3 is TGTGCCAGCAGCCTCACAGGGGGCGGTTGGGAGCAGTACTTC. This chain connects TRBV7-9 to TRBJ2-7; 9 nucleotides agree with TRBD1. Germline CDR1 SEHNR, CDR2 FQNEAQ (reference sequence). This CDR3 is built from 14 residues. Losses at the gene ends were 5 bases for V and 7 bases for J; bases not matched to a gene: 9.

In its sample, this clone was seen a few times. The V and J genes are TRBV6-1 and TRBJ2-5; 7 nucleotides agree with TRBD1. This CDR3 comprises 13 residues. The germline gives CDR1 MNHNS, CDR2 SASEGT. Trimming took 7 bases from V and 0 from J; bases not matched to a gene: 2. The CDR3 here is CASKGQNQETQYF. The CDR3 DNA is TGTGCCAGCAAGGGACAGAACCAAGAGACCCAGTACTTC.

This rearrangement joins TRBV10-2 to TRBJ2-1; 11 bases are shared with TRBD2. The ends lost 6 bases at V and 6 bases at J; junction bases unmatched: 7. Germline V gene sequence: CDR1 WSHSY, CDR2 SAAADI. This CDR3 comprises 15 residues. This chain's CDR3 is CASRPGTSGTNEQFF. Here the CDR3 DNA reads TGCGCCAGCAGACCCGGGACTAGCGGAACCAATGAGCAGTTCTTC.

The chain links TRBV5-4 to TRBJ2-1; no definite D call. The CDR3 is made up of 12 amino acids. V lost 2 bases and J 8 bases, leaving 8 bases between the germline ends. From germline, CDR1 is SGHNT and CDR2 YYREEE (reference sequence). CDR3: CASSLDGDEQFF. CDR3 DNA sequence: TGTGCCAGCAGCTTAGATGGGGATGAGCAGTTCTTC.

The V and J genes are TRBV11-2 and TRBJ2-7, with TRBD1 matching over 8 bases. Germline assignment: CDR1 SGHAT and CDR2 FQNNGV. The V gene end was trimmed by 1 base and the J gene end by 4 bases; junction bases not matched to a gene: 6. This CDR3 is 15 amino acids long. CDR3 in amino acids: CASSLAGGALYEQYF. The CDR3 nucleotides are TGTGCCAGCAGCTTAGCAGGGGGCGCGCTGTACGAGCAGTACTTC.

The rearrangement uses TRBV11-2 and TRBJ1-2, with 7 bases fitting TRBD1. With 6 bases clipped from V and 5 bases from J, the junction kept 6 bases outside the gene matches. Per the germline V gene, CDR1 is SGHAT and CDR2 is FQNNGV. The CDR3 contains 13 residues. DNA of the CDR3: TGTGCCAGCAGTCGTGACAGGGATTATGGCTACACCTTC. Protein: CASSRDRDYGYTF.

The chain uses TRBV27 and TRBJ2-7, with D unclear. The CDR3 has 13 residues. V lost 4 bases, J lost 0 bases, and 7 bases lay in between. Germline-derived CDR1 and CDR2 are MNHEY and SMNVEV (reference sequence). The CDR3 sequence: CASSSRNSYEQYF. CDR3 DNA: TGTGCCAGCAGTTCCCGCAACTCCTACGAGCAGTACTTC.

This clone was seen just once. The chain has TRBV5-6 and TRBJ1-2, with 9 bases that match TRBD1. Germline-derived CDR1 and CDR2 are SGHDT and YYEEEE. Losses at the gene ends were 3 bases for V and 7 bases for J; bases not matched to a gene: 7. This CDR3 spans 14 amino acids. The CDR3 DNA reads as TGTGCCAGCAGCTGGACAGGGGAACCCGCTGGCTACACCTTC. Encoded protein: CASSWTGEPAGYTF.

The chain couples TRBV4-1 to TRBJ2-5; tentative D call: TRBD1 (6 bases). TRBJ2-7 matches the DNA end more closely, so the J call is doubtful. The CDR3 sequence is 16 residues long. Germline V CDR1 and CDR2: MGHRA, YSYEKL. The CDR3 nucleotides read TGCGCCAGCAGCCAAGATATAATACAGGGAACCTACGAGCAGTACTTC. Its protein is CASSQDIIQGTYEQYF.

The chain is built from TRBV9 and TRBJ2-3, with 7 nucleotides matching TRBD2. V shed 3 bases and J 0 bases; nucleotides not matched to a gene: 7. The CDR3 extends over 16 amino acids. The V gene's germline CDR1 is SGDLS and CDR2 YYNGEE. The CDR3 region has the DNA TGTGCCAGCAGCGCTCAGGGCGGGAGCAGCACAGATACGCAGTATTTT. It codes for CASSAQGGSSTDTQYF.

This clone was counted between two and nine times. The V call is TRBV19, the J call TRBJ2-1; D may match TRBD1 or TRBD2 (5 bases each). Germline CDR1 reads LNHDA; CDR2 reads SQIVND (reference sequence). The length of the CDR3 is 17 residues. V lost 1 base and J 4 bases, leaving 17 bases between the germline ends. DNA of the CDR3: TGTGCCAGTAGTATAGTAGGGGCGCGGGTCGCTTACAATGAGCAGTTCTTC. Its translation is CASSIVGARVAYNEQFF.

This clone occurred a few times. The CDR3 spells CASSVATSNEQFF. The CDR3 nucleotides are TGTGCCAGCAGCGTAGCGACTAGCAATGAGCAGTTCTTC. V is TRBV21-1 and J is TRBJ2-1; the table calls TRBD2, which could not be checked here. TRBV21-1 is noted as a pseudogene. This CDR3 spans 13 amino acids.

In its sample, this clone was seen a few times. The chain employs TRBV6-5 and TRBJ1-1; D remains ambiguous. This CDR3 region has 13 residues. The germline CDR1 and CDR2 sequences are MNHEY and SVGAGI. The V gene lost 6 bases and the J gene lost 0 bases, with 8 bases spanning the gap. The CDR3 DNA sequence: TGTGCCAGCAGCCCCAAGATGAACACTGAAGCTTTCTTT. This translates into CASSPKMNTEAFF.

V and J are TRBV9 and TRBJ2-3, with 7 positions matching TRBD2. This CDR3 spans 14 amino acids. Germline trimming cut 4 bases from V and 4 bases from J; bases unmatched to any gene: 6. Germline V CDR1 and CDR2: SGDLS, YYNGEE. In DNA form, the CDR3 reads TGTGCCAGCAGCCCGGGGGGAGGGCCAGATACGCAGTATTTT. Amino acids: CASSPGGGPDTQYF.

This chain uses TRBV9 with TRBJ2-3; D not certain. Per germline, CDR1 SGDLS and CDR2 YYNGEE. This CDR3 contains 14 residues. V was trimmed by 0 bases and J by 3 bases, leaving 8 bases between them. CDR3: CASSVVERTDTQYF. Written as DNA, the CDR3 is TGTGCCAGCAGCGTAGTAGAGAGAACAGATACGCAGTATTTT.